This paragraph reports one T cell receptor (beta chain). This sample stems from a study of shared clonotypes between healthy human individuals. TCRdb's table, derived via immunoSEQ multiplex PCR, lists solely in-frame clones and lacks some. The sample records 2 million to 2.5 million clones, 90% to 96% being singletons. Trimming left V 2 bases short and J 14 bases short, with 17 bases between. Germline CDR1 reads SGHRS; CDR2 reads YFSETQ. This CDR3 spans 13 amino acids. This chain links TRBV5-1 with TRBJ2-1; a weak D match, TRBD2 (6 bases). The material sequenced was naive CD4+ T cells sorted from blood. Subset: CD45RA+ positively selected. This TCR came from a young man in good health. The CDR3 coding sequence is TGCGCCAGCAGCTTTCAAGAAACGGGACTTGAGTTCTTC. It codes for CASSFQETGLEFF.